This TCR beta chain stems from a study of blood T cell repertoires in COVID-19. The CDR3 extends over 12 amino acids. The V gene lost 3 bases and the J gene lost 7 bases, with 6 bases spanning the gap. CDR1 is LNHDA and CDR2 is SQIVND in the germline V gene (reference sequence). The method was immunoSEQ multiplex PCR; TCRdb's version includes in-frame clones alone and lacks a portion of them. In the table there are fewer than 400,000 clones, under 90% of which are singletons. The chain joins TRBV19 to TRBJ1-4, with unresolved D. The specimen sequenced was PBMCs or T cells enriched from blood (not recorded which). This clonotype was obtained from a man in his thirties or forties who had recovered from COVID-19. The CDR3 DNA is TGTGCCAGTAGTATTCCGAGTGAAAAACTGTTTTTT. Translating it yields CASSIPSEKLFF.